The rows below give T cell receptor beta chains drawn from one sample of a study of cytomegalovirus exposure and HLA in healthy donors. Only in-frame clones appear in the TCRdb table, and some are missing; sequencing was by immunoSEQ multiplex PCR. The sample yields around 150,000 clones, roughly 82% seen once. Material: PBMCs. The receptors originated from a male donor in good health and CMV-seronegative. Each CDR3 is given with its conserved first and last residue. The order of the fields is J gene, V gene, clone size, D gene, CDR3 protein, CDR3 DNA. The D gene is left open where the match is weak. Rows may omit the clone size; those that give it use once, few, many or a size class.

j_call: TRBJ2-5
v_call: TRBV5-1
clone_size: once
d_call: TRBD1
cdr3_aa: CASSLERGQGETQYF
cdr3_nt: TGCGCCAGCAGCTTGGAGCGGGGACAGGGAGAGACCCAGTACTTC

j_call: TRBJ2-7
v_call: TRBV18
clone_size: once
d_call: .
cdr3_aa: CASSAGLEGGWQYF
cdr3_nt: TGTGCCAGCTCAGCGGGACTCGAAGGTGGGTGGCAGTACTTC

j_call: TRBJ1-2
v_call: TRBV29-1
clone_size: .
d_call: TRBD1
cdr3_aa: CSVQDRNYGYTF
cdr3_nt: TGCAGCGTCCAGGACAGGAACTATGGCTACACCTTC

j_call: TRBJ2-3
v_call: TRBV2
clone_size: .
d_call: .
cdr3_aa: CASSVEVTDTQYF
cdr3_nt: TGTGCCAGCAGTGTGGAGGTCACAGATACGCAGTATTTT

j_call: TRBJ1-4
v_call: TRBV5-4
clone_size: .
d_call: .
cdr3_aa: CASSDEGGGAFEKLFF
cdr3_nt: TGTGCCAGCAGCGATGAGGGGGGGGGCGCGTTCGAAAAACTGTTTTTT

j_call: TRBJ2-1
v_call: TRBV4-2
clone_size: .
d_call: .
cdr3_aa: CASSKNGGSSYNEQFF
cdr3_nt: TGTGCCAGCAGCAAGAATGGGGGCAGCTCCTACAATGAGCAGTTCTTC

j_call: TRBJ1-1
v_call: TRBV10-3
clone_size: .
d_call: TRBD1
cdr3_aa: CAIRRQGNYEHAEAFF
cdr3_nt: TGTGCCATCAGACGACAGGGGAACTATGAACACGCTGAAGCTTTCTTT

j_call: TRBJ1-4
v_call: TRBV7-2
clone_size: .
d_call: TRBD1
cdr3_aa: CASSGGTVEKLFF
cdr3_nt: TGTGCCAGCAGCGGGGGGACAGTCGAAAAACTGTTTTTT

j_call: TRBJ2-5
v_call: TRBV5-4
clone_size: .
d_call: TRBD1
cdr3_aa: CASSFPTGTGPETQYF
cdr3_nt: TGTGCCAGCAGCTTCCCAACCGGGACAGGGCCCGAGACCCAGTACTTC

j_call: TRBJ1-4
v_call: TRBV7-2
clone_size: .
d_call: TRBD1
cdr3_aa: CASTLSRQGAKGLFF
cdr3_nt: TGTGCCAGCACCCTTTCCAGGCAGGGGGCGAAGGGACTGTTTTTT

j_call: TRBJ1-5
v_call: TRBV6-1
clone_size: .
d_call: .
cdr3_aa: CASSEGRGYYSNQPQHF
cdr3_nt: TGTGCCAGCAGTGAAGGAAGGGGATATTATAGCAATCAGCCCCAGCATTTT

j_call: TRBJ2-5
v_call: TRBV7-8
clone_size: once
d_call: TRBD2
cdr3_aa: CASRAGVPQETQYF
cdr3_nt: TGTGCCAGCAGGGCGGGAGTCCCCCAAGAGACCCAGTACTTC

j_call: TRBJ1-2
v_call: TRBV5-4
clone_size: .
d_call: .
cdr3_aa: CASSSGGAHYGYTF
cdr3_nt: TGTGCCAGCAGCTCTGGGGGGGCCCACTATGGCTACACCTTC

j_call: TRBJ2-5
v_call: TRBV5-1
clone_size: once
d_call: TRBD2
cdr3_aa: CASSLEGGPPRETQYF
cdr3_nt: TGCGCCAGCAGCTTAGAGGGAGGGCCCCCCAGGGAGACCCAGTACTTC

j_call: TRBJ2-5
v_call: TRBV27
clone_size: .
d_call: TRBD1
cdr3_aa: CASKIRDRGLGETQYF
cdr3_nt: TGTGCCAGTAAAATCCGGGACAGGGGTTTGGGAGAGACCCAGTACTTC

j_call: TRBJ1-6
v_call: TRBV7-8
clone_size: .
d_call: TRBD1
cdr3_aa: CASRSSTGSTLHF
cdr3_nt: TGTGCCAGCAGATCTTCGACAGGGTCGACCCTCCACTTT

j_call: TRBJ1-1
v_call: TRBV2
clone_size: .
d_call: .
cdr3_aa: CASSETAGGTEAFF
cdr3_nt: TGTGCCAGCAGTGAAACGGCCGGAGGGACTGAAGCTTTCTTT

j_call: TRBJ2-7
v_call: TRBV4-1
clone_size: .
d_call: .
cdr3_aa: CASTPASGSSYEQYF
cdr3_nt: TGCGCCAGCACCCCAGCGAGTGGATCTTCCTACGAGCAGTACTTC